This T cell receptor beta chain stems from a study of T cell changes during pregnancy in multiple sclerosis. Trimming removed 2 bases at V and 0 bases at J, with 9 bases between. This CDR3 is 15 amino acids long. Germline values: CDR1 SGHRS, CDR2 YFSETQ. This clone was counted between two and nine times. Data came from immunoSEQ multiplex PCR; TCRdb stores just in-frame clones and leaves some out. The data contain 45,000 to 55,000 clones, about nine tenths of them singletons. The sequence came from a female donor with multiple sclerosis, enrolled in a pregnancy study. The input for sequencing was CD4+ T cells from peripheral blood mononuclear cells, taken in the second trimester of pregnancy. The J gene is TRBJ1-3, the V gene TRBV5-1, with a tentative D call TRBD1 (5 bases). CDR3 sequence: CASSFNGGSGNTIYF. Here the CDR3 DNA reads TGCGCCAGCAGCTTTAACGGGGGCTCTGGAAACACCATATATTTT.